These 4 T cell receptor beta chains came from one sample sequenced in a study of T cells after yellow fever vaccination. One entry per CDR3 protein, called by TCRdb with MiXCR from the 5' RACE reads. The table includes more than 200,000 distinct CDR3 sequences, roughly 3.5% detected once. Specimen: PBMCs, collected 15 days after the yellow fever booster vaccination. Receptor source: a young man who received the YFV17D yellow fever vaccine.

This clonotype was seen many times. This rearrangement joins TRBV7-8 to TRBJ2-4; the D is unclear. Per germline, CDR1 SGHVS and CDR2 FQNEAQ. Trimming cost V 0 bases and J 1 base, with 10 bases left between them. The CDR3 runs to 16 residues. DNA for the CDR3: TGTGCCAGCAGCTTAGCGGTCTGGTCTGCCAAAAACATTCAGTACTTC. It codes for CASSLAVWSAKNIQYF.

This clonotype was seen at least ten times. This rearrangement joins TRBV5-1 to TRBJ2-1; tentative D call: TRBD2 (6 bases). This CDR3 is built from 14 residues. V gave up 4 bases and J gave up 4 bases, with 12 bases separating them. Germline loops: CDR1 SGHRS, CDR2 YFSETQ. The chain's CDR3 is CASSEGTQYNEQFF. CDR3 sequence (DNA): TGCGCCAGCAGCGAGGGGACTCAATACAATGAGCAGTTCTTC.

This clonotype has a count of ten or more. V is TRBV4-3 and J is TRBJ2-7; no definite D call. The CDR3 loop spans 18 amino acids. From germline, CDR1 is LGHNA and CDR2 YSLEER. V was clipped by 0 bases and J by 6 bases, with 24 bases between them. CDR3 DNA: TGCGCCAGCAGCCAAGATTTTCCCCACGGGCAGCCACCTGCCGAGCAGTACTTC. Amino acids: CASSQDFPHGQPPAEQYF.

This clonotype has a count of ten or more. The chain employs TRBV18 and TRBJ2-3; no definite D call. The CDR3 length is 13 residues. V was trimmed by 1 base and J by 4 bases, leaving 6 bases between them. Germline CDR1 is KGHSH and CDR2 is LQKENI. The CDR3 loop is CASSPLVPDTQYF. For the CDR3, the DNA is TGTGCCAGCTCACCACTAGTCCCAGATACGCAGTATTTT.